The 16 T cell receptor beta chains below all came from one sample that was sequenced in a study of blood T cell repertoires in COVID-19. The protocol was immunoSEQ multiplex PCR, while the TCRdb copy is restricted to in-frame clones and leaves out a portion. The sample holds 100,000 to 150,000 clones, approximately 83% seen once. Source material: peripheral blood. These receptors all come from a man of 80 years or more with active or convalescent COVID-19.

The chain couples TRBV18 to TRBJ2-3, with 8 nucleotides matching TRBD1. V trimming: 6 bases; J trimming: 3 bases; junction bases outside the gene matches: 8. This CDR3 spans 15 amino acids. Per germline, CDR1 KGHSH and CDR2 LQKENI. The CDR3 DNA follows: TGTGCCAGCTCTCATGGACAGGGAAGGACAGATACGCAGTATTTT. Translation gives CASSHGQGRTDTQYF. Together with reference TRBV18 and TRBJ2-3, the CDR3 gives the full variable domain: NAGVMQNPRHLVRRRGQEARLRCSPMKGHSHVYWYRQLPEEGLKFMVYLQKENIIDESGMPKERFSAEFPKEGPSILRIQQVVRGDSAAYFCASSHGQGRTDTQYFGPGTRLTVL.

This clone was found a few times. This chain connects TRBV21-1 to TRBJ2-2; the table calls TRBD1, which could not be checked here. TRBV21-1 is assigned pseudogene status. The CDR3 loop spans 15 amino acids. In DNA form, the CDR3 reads TGTGCCAGCAGCTCTCACAGGGGGAACACCGGGGAGCTGTTTTTT. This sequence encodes CASSSHRGNTGELFF.

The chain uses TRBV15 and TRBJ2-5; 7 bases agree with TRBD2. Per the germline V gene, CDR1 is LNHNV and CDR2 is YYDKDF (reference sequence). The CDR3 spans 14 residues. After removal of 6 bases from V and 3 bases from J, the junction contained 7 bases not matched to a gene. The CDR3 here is CATRARGVEETQYF. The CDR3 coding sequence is TGTGCCACCAGGGCTCGGGGGGTGGAAGAGACCCAGTACTTC.

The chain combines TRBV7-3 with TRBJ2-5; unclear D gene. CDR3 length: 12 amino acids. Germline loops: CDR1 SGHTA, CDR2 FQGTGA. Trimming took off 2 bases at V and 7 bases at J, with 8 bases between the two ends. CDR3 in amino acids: CASSLETGTQYF. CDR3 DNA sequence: TGTGCCAGCAGCTTAGAGACTGGGACCCAGTACTTC. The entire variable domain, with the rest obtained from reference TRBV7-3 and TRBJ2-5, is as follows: GAGVSQTPSNKVTEKGKYVELRCDPISGHTALYWYRQSLGQGPEFLIYFQGTGAADDSGLPNDRFFAVRPEGSVSTLKIQRTERGDSAVYLCASSLETGTQYFGPGTRLLVL.

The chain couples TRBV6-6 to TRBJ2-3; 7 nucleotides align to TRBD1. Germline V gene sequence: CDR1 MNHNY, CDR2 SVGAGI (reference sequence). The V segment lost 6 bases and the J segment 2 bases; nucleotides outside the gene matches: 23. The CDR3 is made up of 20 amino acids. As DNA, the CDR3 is TGTGCCAGCAGCCACCGACAGGGCAGATCGTACCCGATCCCCACAGATACGCAGTATTTT. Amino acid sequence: CASSHRQGRSYPIPTDTQYF.

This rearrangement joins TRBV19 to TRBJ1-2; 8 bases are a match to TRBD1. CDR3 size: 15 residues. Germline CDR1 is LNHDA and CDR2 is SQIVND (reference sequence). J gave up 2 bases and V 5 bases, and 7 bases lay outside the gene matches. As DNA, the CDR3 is TGTGCCAGTAGTTCCCGGACAGGGCTGAACTATGGCTACACCTTC. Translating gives CASSSRTGLNYGYTF.

This chain's CDR3 is CASSYMGQGANGYTF. The CDR3 DNA follows: TGTGCCAGCAGTTACATGGGACAGGGGGCAAATGGCTACACCTTC. J is TRBJ1-2 and V is TRBV6-2 or TRBV6-3, with 12 bases that match TRBD1. V shed 2 bases, J shed 6 bases, and the junction held 4 bases outside the gene matches. Germline V CDR1 and CDR2: MNHEY, SVGEGT. The CDR3 loop spans 15 amino acids.

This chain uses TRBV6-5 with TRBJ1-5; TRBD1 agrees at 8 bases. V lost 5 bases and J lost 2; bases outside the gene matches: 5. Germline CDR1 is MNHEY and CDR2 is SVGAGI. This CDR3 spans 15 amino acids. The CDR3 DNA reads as TGTGCCAGCAGTCCTACAGGGGGAGGCAATCAGCCCCAGCATTTT. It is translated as CASSPTGGGNQPQHF.

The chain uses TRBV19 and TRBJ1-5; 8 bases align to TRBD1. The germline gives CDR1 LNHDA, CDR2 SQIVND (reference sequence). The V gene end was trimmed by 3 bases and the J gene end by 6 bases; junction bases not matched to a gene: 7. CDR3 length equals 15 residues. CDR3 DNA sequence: TGTGCCAGTAGTATCACCCAGGGGGCGCGTCAGCCCCAGCATTTT. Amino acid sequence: CASSITQGARQPQHF.

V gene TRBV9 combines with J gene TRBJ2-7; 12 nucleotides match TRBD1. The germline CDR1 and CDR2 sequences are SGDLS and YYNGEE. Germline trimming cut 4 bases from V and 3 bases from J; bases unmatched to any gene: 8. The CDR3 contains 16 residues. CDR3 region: CASSPTGTGGLYEQYF. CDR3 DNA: TGTGCCAGCAGCCCGACCGGGACAGGGGGCCTCTACGAGCAGTACTTC.

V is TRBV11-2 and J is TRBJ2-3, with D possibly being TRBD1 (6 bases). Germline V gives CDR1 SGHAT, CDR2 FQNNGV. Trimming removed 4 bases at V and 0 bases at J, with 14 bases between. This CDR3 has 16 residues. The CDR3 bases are TGTGCCAGCAGCTCCCTCAGGGGCCTGAGCACAGATACGCAGTATTTT. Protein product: CASSSLRGLSTDTQYF.

The CDR3 DNA is TGTGCCAGCTCACAAGGACAGGTAGGGACTGAAGCTTTCTTT. Amino acids: CASSQGQVGTEAFF. This chain links TRBV18 with TRBJ1-1; 7 nucleotides agree with TRBD1. The CDR3 runs to 14 residues. CDR1 and CDR2 from the germline V gene are KGHSH and LQKENI. The V gene end was trimmed by 4 bases and the J gene end by 5 bases; junction bases not matched to a gene: 7.

The CDR3 bases are TGTGCCAGCAGCGTGACAGGGTCCACTAATGAAAAACTGTTTTTT. This translates into CASSVTGSTNEKLFF. J is TRBJ1-4 and V is TRBV9, with TRBD1 matching 7 bases. Germline V CDR1 and CDR2: SGDLS, YYNGEE. With V trimmed by 2 bases and J by 2 bases, 3 bases remained unmatched. The CDR3 runs to 15 residues.

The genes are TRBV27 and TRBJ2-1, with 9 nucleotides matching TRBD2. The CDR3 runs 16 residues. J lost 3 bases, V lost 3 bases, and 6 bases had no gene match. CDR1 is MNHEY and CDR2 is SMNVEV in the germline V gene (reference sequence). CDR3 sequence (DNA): TGTGCCAGCAGTTTTAAAAGCGGGAGGATCTACAATGAGCAGTTCTTC. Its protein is CASSFKSGRIYNEQFF.

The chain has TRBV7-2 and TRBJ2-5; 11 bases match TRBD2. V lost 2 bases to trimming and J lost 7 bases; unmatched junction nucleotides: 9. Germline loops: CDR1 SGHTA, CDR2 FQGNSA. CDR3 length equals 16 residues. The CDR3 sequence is CASSLNSGRVGGTQYF. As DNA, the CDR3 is TGTGCCAGCAGCTTAAATAGCGGGAGGGTCGGAGGGACCCAGTACTTC.

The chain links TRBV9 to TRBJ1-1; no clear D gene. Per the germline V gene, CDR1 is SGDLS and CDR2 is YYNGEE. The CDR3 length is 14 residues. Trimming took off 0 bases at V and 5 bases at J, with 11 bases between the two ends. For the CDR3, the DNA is TGTGCCAGCAGCGTAGCTACGGAGGGAACTGAAGCTTTCTTT. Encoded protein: CASSVATEGTEAFF.